These 32 T cell receptor beta chains were all obtained from the same sample, sequenced in a study of blood T cell repertoires in COVID-19. Method: immunoSEQ multiplex PCR; TCRdb's copy keeps in-frame clones and lacks some. The sample carries 300,000 to 350,000 clones, 88% recorded once. The sample was peripheral blood. These receptors were obtained from a woman aged 70-85 years with COVID-19, enrolled during active disease.

This clone showed up just a few times. The J gene is TRBJ1-2, the V gene TRBV7-2; perhaps TRBD1 as D (6 bases). From germline, CDR1 is SGHTA and CDR2 FQGNSA. This CDR3 spans 15 amino acids. Trimming pared 4 bases from V and 4 bases from J, leaving 16 bases between. The CDR3 DNA reads TGTGCCAGCAGCTATGGCCCTACAGGGACCTATGGCTACACCTTC. Translation gives CASSYGPTGTYGYTF.

This chain joins TRBV19 and TRBJ1-6; TRBD1 matches at 7 bases. This CDR3 is built from 14 residues. V was clipped by 4 bases and J by 10 bases; unmatched bases: 7. Per the germline V gene, CDR1 is LNHDA and CDR2 is SQIVND (reference sequence). CDR3: CASSTDRERSPLHF. CDR3 bases: TGTGCCAGTAGTACCGACAGGGAGAGATCACCCCTCCACTTT.

The V gene is TRBV2, the J gene TRBJ1-5; TRBD1 might be the D (6 bases). The CDR3 spans 12 residues. Germline CDR1 reads SNHLY; CDR2 reads FYNNEI. V was clipped by 4 bases and J by 6 bases, with 7 bases between them. CDR3 in amino acids: CASSGTVQPQHF. CDR3 in DNA: TGTGCCAGCAGTGGGACAGTTCAGCCCCAGCATTTT.

The rearrangement joins TRBV7-9 to TRBJ1-1; perhaps TRBD1 as D (5 bases). Germline loops: CDR1 SEHNR, CDR2 FQNEAQ (reference sequence). Trimming took 5 bases from V and 5 from J, leaving 12 bases between them. This CDR3 has 13 residues. CDR3 sequence: CASSRRGETEAFF. As DNA, the CDR3 is TGTGCCAGCAGCCGGAGGGGCGAAACTGAAGCTTTCTTT.

The chain links TRBV12-5 to TRBJ2-1; perhaps TRBD1 as D (6 bases). Trimming stripped 6 bases from V and 10 bases from J, with 16 bases between. There are 13 residues in the CDR3. Germline loops: CDR1 LGHNT, CDR2 FRNRAP. CDR3 coding DNA: TGTGCTAGTGGCTTCTACAGGGCTAACGAGCAGTTCTTC. Encoded protein: CASGFYRANEQFF.

The CDR3 is CASSLGQGSTEAFF. DNA of the CDR3: TGTGCCAGCAGCCTGGGACAGGGCTCCACTGAAGCTTTCTTT. V usage is TRBV6-6 and J usage is TRBJ1-1; 9 nucleotides agree with TRBD1. The CDR3 sequence is 14 residues long. Germline values: CDR1 MNHNY, CDR2 SVGAGI (reference sequence). V gave up 6 bases and J gave up 4 bases; unmatched junction bases: 6.

In its sample, this clone was seen once. The chain employs TRBV7-2 and TRBJ2-5; TRBD2 matches at 12 bases. The CDR3 runs 16 residues. V dropped 3 bases and J dropped 5; count of bases not matched to a gene: 7. Germline loops: CDR1 SGHTA, CDR2 FQGNSA. CDR3 protein: CASSFRASGGVETQYF. For the CDR3, the DNA is TGTGCCAGCAGCTTTAGAGCTAGCGGGGGGGTGGAGACCCAGTACTTC.

The J gene is TRBJ2-7, the V gene TRBV4-3; no clear D. Trimming removed 2 bases from V and 4 bases from J, with 9 bases in between. The CDR3 is 13 amino acids. Germline CDR1 LGHNA, CDR2 YSLEER. CDR3 loop: CASSQFARYEQYF. Written as DNA, the CDR3 is TGCGCCAGCAGCCAATTCGCACGGTACGAGCAGTACTTC.

The table lists this clone with a few counts. The CDR3 region is CASSLVRGRDNSPLHF. In DNA, the CDR3 is TGTGCCAGCAGCTTGGTAAGGGGAAGAGATAATTCACCCCTCCACTTT. This chain uses TRBV5-6 with TRBJ1-6, with D maybe TRBD1 (5 bases). CDR3 length: 16 amino acids. Germline V lookup: CDR1 SGHDT, CDR2 YYEEEE. The germline V and J ends were trimmed by 0 bases and 5 bases, with 12 bases remaining between them.

The gene calls are TRBV5-5 and TRBJ1-2; D call uncertain. The length of the CDR3 is 17 residues. V was cut by 2 bases and J by 1 base, with 18 bases left in between. CDR1 and CDR2 (germline): SGHKS, YYEKEE (reference sequence). Written as DNA, the CDR3 is TGTGCCAGCAGCTTTGATAGCGGAGGAACTAATAACTATGGCTACACCTTC. Amino acids: CASSFDSGGTNNYGYTF.

The chain couples TRBV9 to TRBJ2-7; 9 nucleotides match TRBD2. Germline CDR1 and CDR2: SGDLS and YYNGEE. The ends lost 3 bases at V and 2 bases at J; junction bases unmatched: 6. The CDR3 runs 15 residues. CDR3 sequence: CASSAGGTSPYEQYF. The DNA for the CDR3 is TGTGCCAGCAGCGCCGGGGGGACTAGCCCCTACGAGCAGTACTTC.

This rearrangement joins TRBV10-3 to TRBJ1-6; D remains ambiguous. Between the trimmed V and J ends, which lost 11 bases and 4 bases, there was a span of 12 bases. Germline V gene lookup returns CDR1 ENHRY and CDR2 SYGVKD. The CDR3 is 13 residues long. The CDR3 region is CAALTDYNSPLHF. The CDR3 DNA reads as TGTGCCGCCCTCACAGATTATAATTCACCCCTCCACTTT.

The rearrangement links TRBV7-9 to TRBJ2-3, with unresolved D. The V gene lost 5 bases and the J gene lost 0 bases, with 24 bases spanning the gap. Looked up from germline, CDR1 is SEHNR and CDR2 is FQNEAQ (reference sequence). The CDR3 totals 19 residues. The CDR3 bases are TGTGCCAGCAGCCCAAACCACGAGGCCACCACACCTAGCACAGATACGCAGTATTTT. This sequence encodes CASSPNHEATTPSTDTQYF. The entire variable domain, with the rest obtained from reference TRBV7-9 and TRBJ2-3, is as follows: DTGVSQNPRHKITKRGQNVTFRCDPISEHNRLYWYRQTLGQGPEFLTYFQNEAQLEKSRLLSDRFSAERPKGSFSTLEIQRTEQGDSAMYLCASSPNHEATTPSTDTQYFGPGTRLTVL.

The genes are TRBV6-2 or TRBV6-3 and TRBJ2-3; D may be TRBD2 (7 bases). Trimming took 2 bases from V and 7 from J, leaving 22 bases between them. CDR3 size: 17 residues. The germline CDR1 and CDR2 sequences are MNHEY and SVGEGT. The CDR3 DNA sequence: TGTGCCAGCAGTTACCCGTTATTCCGAGGGGGGGCGAATACGCAGTATTTT. It is translated as CASSYPLFRGGANTQYF.

The gene calls are TRBV5-6 and TRBJ2-5, with TRBD2 as a possible D gene (6 bases). Trimming took 5 bases from V and 5 from J, leaving 16 bases between them. Germline-derived CDR1 and CDR2 are SGHDT and YYEEEE. The CDR3 is made up of 14 amino acids. CDR3 DNA: TGTGCCAGCAGGCTGGACGGAGGGCGGGAGACCCAGTACTTC. Its translation: CASRLDGGRETQYF.

With regard to this clone: The limits of the CDR3 on the DNA are not certain, so only TCRdb's listed CDR3 is given. The CDR3 loop reads CASSNFGQGTRNQPQHF. The chain carries TRBV21-1 and TRBJ1-5; the table's D gene call, TRBD1, was not cross checked with the DNA. TRBV21-1 is flagged as a pseudogene. Termini included, the CDR3 measures 17 amino acids.

The V gene is TRBV4-3, the J gene TRBJ2-3, with D tentatively TRBD2 (6 bases). The CDR3 covers 14 residues. The germline V and J ends were trimmed by 4 bases and 1 base, with 9 bases remaining between them. Per germline, CDR1 LGHNA and CDR2 YSLEER. CDR3 residues: CASSLLAGTDTQYF. Written as DNA, the CDR3 is TGCGCCAGCAGCCTATTAGCGGGCACAGATACGCAGTATTTT.

The chain combines TRBV3-1 (or the pseudogene TRBV3-2) with TRBJ1-2; no firm D call. Germline CDR1 and CDR2: LGHDT and YNNKEL (reference sequence). The CDR3 sequence is 14 residues long. V was shortened by 0 bases and J by 3 bases, with 8 bases between the two germline ends. This chain's CDR3 is CASSQDPQDYGYTF. The CDR3, as DNA: TGTGCCAGCAGCCAAGATCCCCAGGACTATGGCTACACCTTC.

The chain recombines TRBV11-3 with TRBJ2-3, with TRBD2 matching 9 bases. Unmatched junction bases numbered 11, after V lost 4 bases and J lost 6 bases. Germline CDR1 SGHNT, CDR2 YENEEA. CDR3 size: 16 residues. Here the CDR3 DNA reads TGTGCCAGCAGCTGGGGAAGTAGCGGGGGAGGGGATACGCAGTATTTT. Its translation is CASSWGSSGGGDTQYF.

The chain employs TRBV19 and TRBJ2-5; 8 bases are a match to TRBD2. This CDR3 has 16 residues. Trimming took 4 bases from V and 4 from J; bases not matched to a gene: 11. Per germline, CDR1 LNHDA and CDR2 SQIVND (reference sequence). CDR3 coding DNA: TGTGCCAGTAGTAAAACTAGCGGAGCGTTCCTAGAGACCCAGTACTTC. It encodes CASSKTSGAFLETQYF.

The chain recombines TRBV6-6 with TRBJ1-3, with D unclear. Trimming removed 11 bases from V and 0 bases from J, with 8 bases in between. Germline CDR1 is MNHNY and CDR2 is SVGAGI (reference sequence). The CDR3 runs to 12 residues. For the CDR3, the DNA is TGTGCCGTGACTGGCTCTGGAAACACCATATATTTT. Translated, it gives CAVTGSGNTIYF.

This clone has more than one count but fewer than ten. The chain joins TRBV5-1 to TRBJ1-1; D might be TRBD1 (5 bases). The germline V and J ends were trimmed by 3 bases and 1 base, with 13 bases remaining between them. Germline values: CDR1 SGHRS, CDR2 YFSETQ. This CDR3 spans 15 amino acids. The CDR3 spells CASSSTWGSNTEAFF. CDR3 DNA sequence: TGCGCCAGCAGCTCCACGTGGGGCTCGAACACTGAAGCTTTCTTT.

The chain recombines TRBV4-1 with TRBJ2-3, with a possible D match to TRBD2 (6 bases). Trimming left V 0 bases short and J 6 bases short, with 19 bases between. There are 17 residues in the CDR3. Germline lookup yields CDR1 MGHRA and CDR2 YSYEKL. This chain's CDR3 is CASSQDGDSVPPDTQYF. The CDR3 nucleotides are TGCGCCAGCAGCCAAGACGGGGACTCAGTACCCCCCGATACGCAGTATTTT.

This chain connects TRBV14 to TRBJ2-1, with D possibly TRBD2 on 7 matching bases. The CDR3 has 18 amino acids. Trimming removed 0 bases at V and 4 bases at J, with 19 bases between. The germline CDR1 and CDR2 sequences are SGHDN and FVKESK. The CDR3 here is CASSQEGRAWTAYNEQFF. The DNA for the CDR3 is TGTGCCAGCAGCCAAGAAGGGAGGGCCTGGACAGCGTACAATGAGCAGTTCTTC.

This chain's CDR3 is CASSDTLYNSPLHF. The CDR3 DNA sequence: TGTGCCAGCAGTGATACATTATATAATTCACCCCTCCACTTT. V gene TRBV2 combines with J gene TRBJ1-6; D is unresolved. CDR1 is SNHLY and CDR2 is FYNNEI in the germline V gene. The length of the CDR3 is 14 residues. V gave up 3 bases and J gave up 4 bases, with 7 bases separating them. The full variable domain, completed using reference TRBV2 and TRBJ1-6, is EPEVTQTPSHQVTQMGQEVILRCVPISNHLYFYWYRQILGQKVEFLVSFYNNEISEKSEIFDDQFSVERPDGSNFTLKIRSTKLEDSAMYFCASSDTLYNSPLHFGNGTRLTVT.

V and J are TRBV10-3 and TRBJ1-5; 7 nucleotides align to TRBD1. Trimming cost V 4 bases and J 3 bases; bases outside gene matches: 6. The CDR3 sequence is 15 residues long. Germline CDR1 reads ENHRY; CDR2 reads SYGVKD. For the CDR3, the DNA is TGTGCCATCAGTGGAGGGACAGAGCCCAATCAGCCCCAGCATTTT. Its protein is CAISGGTEPNQPQHF.

The rearrangement joins TRBV5-6 to TRBJ2-5, with 8 bases identical to TRBD1. CDR1 is SGHDT, CDR2 YYEEEE, per germline. The V and J ends lost 2 bases and 6 bases, in that order; junction bases with no gene match: 9. There are 15 residues in the CDR3. The CDR3 region is CASSLRQGALKTQYF. The CDR3 region has the DNA TGTGCCAGCAGCTTAAGGCAGGGGGCGTTAAAGACCCAGTACTTC.

The DNA for the CDR3 is TGTGCCAGCAGCTTTGGTCTAGCGGGGGGCTACAATGAGCAGTTCTTC. Translation gives CASSFGLAGGYNEQFF. This rearrangement joins TRBV11-2 to TRBJ2-1, with TRBD2 matching 11 bases. This CDR3 is built from 16 residues. With 3 bases clipped from V and 3 bases from J, the junction kept 4 bases outside the gene matches. CDR1 is SGHAT and CDR2 is FQNNGV in the germline V gene.

The J gene is TRBJ2-7, the V gene TRBV27, with 16 nucleotides matching TRBD2. V dropped 6 bases and J dropped 5; count of bases not matched to a gene: 7. Germline CDR1 is MNHEY and CDR2 is SMNVEV (reference sequence). There are 16 residues in the CDR3. The CDR3 DNA sequence: TGTGCCAGCAGACCGGGACTAGCGGGGGGGCCGGACGAGCAGTACTTC. It specifies CASRPGLAGGPDEQYF.

The V gene is TRBV11-2, the J gene TRBJ1-6; tentative D call: TRBD1 (5 bases). The germline V gene has CDR1 SGHAT and CDR2 FQNNGV. Trimming stripped 7 bases from V and 11 bases from J, with 21 bases between. This CDR3 has 15 amino acids. CDR3 bases: TGTGCCAGCACCCAACTCACAGGTCTCGGTCCACCCCTCCACTTT. Translating it yields CASTQLTGLGPPLHF. Using reference TRBV11-2 and TRBJ1-6 for the parts outside the CDR3, the full variable domain is EAGVAQSPRYKIIEKRQSVAFWCNPISGHATLYWYQQILGQGPKLLIQFQNNGVVDDSQLPKDRFSAERLKGVDSTLKIQPAKLEDSAVYLCASTQLTGLGPPLHFGNGTRLTVT.

This clone was seen once. The genes are TRBV10-2 and TRBJ2-7; D remains ambiguous. Germline V gene lookup returns CDR1 WSHSY and CDR2 SAAADI. The CDR3 covers 11 residues. The germline V and J ends were trimmed by 2 bases and 8 bases, with 7 bases remaining between them. The CDR3 DNA sequence: TGCGCCAGCAGTGAGGGAGTACAGCAGTACTTC. Its protein is CASSEGVQQYF.

V and J are TRBV5-1 and TRBJ2-5; 7 bases match TRBD1. The J segment lost 4 bases and the V segment lost 0 bases, leaving 6 bases of the junction unmatched. The CDR3 extends over 15 amino acids. Germline V gene lookup returns CDR1 SGHRS and CDR2 YFSETQ. DNA for the CDR3: TGCGCCAGCAGCTTGGGACAGGGTGTGGGAGAGACCCAGTACTTC. It encodes CASSLGQGVGETQYF.